The 31 T cell receptor beta chains below were found in one sample sequenced in a study of T-cell memory formation after mild COVID-19. TCRdb redid the calling of the 5' RACE reads with MiXCR, one entry per CDR3 protein. The sample consists of some 350,000 distinct CDR3 sequences, approximately 16% of them appearing once. Sequencing used PBMCs or a T cell subset sorted from them (not recorded which). These receptors all stem from a man aged 18-30 years who had mild COVID-19 (a few samples of this study predate the infection). Cell type and time point are not known.

V usage is TRBV4-1 and J usage is TRBJ2-5, with D perhaps matching TRBD1 (6 bases). The germline V and J ends were trimmed by 4 bases and 0 bases, with 15 bases remaining between them. Germline values: CDR1 MGHRA, CDR2 YSYEKL. The CDR3 is made up of 16 amino acids. In DNA form, the CDR3 reads TGCGCCAGCAGCCCCATACTAAGGGGGTACCAAGAGACCCAGTACTTC. Translated, it gives CASSPILRGYQETQYF.

A few counts support this clonotype. This CDR3 reads CASSLGPYYEQYV. DNA for the CDR3: TGTGCCAGCAGCTTAGGGCCATACTACGAGCAGTACGTC. V and J are TRBV7-9 and TRBJ2-7; unclear D gene. The CDR3 consists of 13 residues. Trimming cost V 1 base and J 3 bases, with 7 bases left between them. Germline V CDR1 and CDR2: SEHNR, FQNEAQ (reference sequence).

In its sample, this clonotype was seen a few times. The V gene is TRBV5-1, the J gene TRBJ2-6; no clear D gene. The CDR3 extends over 15 amino acids. Germline values: CDR1 SGHRS, CDR2 YFSETQ. V was pared by 4 bases and J by 0 bases, with 8 bases between. The CDR3 spells CASSQQRSGANVLTF. For the CDR3, the DNA is TGCGCCAGCAGCCAGCAACGCTCTGGGGCCAACGTCCTGACTTTC.

The genes are TRBV25-1 and TRBJ2-5; no definite D call. Germline loops: CDR1 MGHDK, CDR2 SYGVNS. The V end lost 3 bases, the J end lost 9 bases, and 8 bases lay between the germline ends. This CDR3 is built from 11 residues. CDR3 in amino acids: CASSDRAAQYF. As DNA, the CDR3 is TGTGCCAGCAGTGATCGGGCAGCCCAGTACTTC.

In DNA, the CDR3 is TGCAGTGCTACCCTGGAACATCCGAACTATGGCTACACCTTC. Translating gives CSATLEHPNYGYTF. The V and J genes are TRBV20-1 and TRBJ1-2; no firm D call. Per the germline V gene, CDR1 is DFQATT and CDR2 is SNEGSKA (reference sequence). Trimming left V 4 bases short and J 2 bases short, with 14 bases between. The CDR3 extends over 14 amino acids.

This clonotype came up a few times. This chain links TRBV7-8 with TRBJ2-1; TRBD1 matches 8 bases. V shed 5 bases, J shed 15 bases, and the junction held 6 bases outside the gene matches. Per the germline V gene, CDR1 is SGHVS and CDR2 is FQNEAQ. The CDR3 totals 11 residues. CDR3 region: CASSEGTGPFF. CDR3 DNA sequence: TGTGCCAGCAGCGAGGGGACAGGTCCGTTCTTC. The entire variable domain, with the rest obtained from reference TRBV7-8 and TRBJ2-1, is as follows: GAGVSQSPRYKVAKRGQDVALRCDPISGHVSLFWYQQALGQGPEFLTYFQNEAQLDKSGLPSDRFFAERPEGSVSTLKIQRTQQEDSAVYLCASSEGTGPFFGPGTRLTVL.

This rearrangement joins TRBV18 to TRBJ1-1, with no clear D. Germline-derived CDR1 and CDR2 are KGHSH and LQKENI. The V and J ends lost 3 bases and 7 bases respectively, with 15 bases between them. The CDR3 runs to 14 residues. CDR3 amino acids: CASSPPSGRDEAFF. CDR3 coding DNA: TGTGCCAGCTCACCCCCCTCGGGTCGGGATGAAGCTTTCTTT.

This clonotype has just a few counts. The V call is TRBV29-1, the J call TRBJ1-3, with D uncertain. V lost 4 bases, J lost 2 bases, and 6 bases lay in between. Germline CDR1 SQVTM, CDR2 ANQGSEA. The length of the CDR3 is 12 residues. This chain's CDR3 is CSVGGPGNTIYF. CDR3 nucleotides: TGCAGCGTTGGCGGGCCTGGAAACACCATATATTTT.

V and J are TRBV20-1 and TRBJ1-4; possibly TRBD1 for D (5 bases). Germline CDR1 is DFQATT and CDR2 is SNEGSKA (reference sequence). This CDR3 is built from 16 residues. Trimming took 0 bases from V and 6 from J, leaving 17 bases between them. The CDR3 is CSARDPRGRFYEKLFF. CDR3 coding DNA: TGCAGTGCTAGAGATCCCCGGGGACGGTTTTATGAAAAACTGTTTTTT.

This clonotype appeared a few times. The V and J genes are TRBV4-3 and TRBJ2-3; D ambiguous. The CDR3 contains 12 residues. The V and J ends lost 0 bases and 7 bases respectively, with 5 bases between them. Germline assignment: CDR1 LGHNA and CDR2 YSLEER. The CDR3 is CASSQDRYTQYF. CDR3 DNA: TGCGCCAGCAGCCAAGATCGCTATACGCAGTATTTT.

V gene TRBV7-2 combines with J gene TRBJ1-1; no clear D. V was clipped by 5 bases and J by 7 bases, with 11 bases between them. The CDR3 is made up of 12 amino acids. In germline, CDR1 is SGHTA, CDR2 FQGNSA. The CDR3 DNA reads TGTGCCAGCAGCATCTACACGGGTGAAGCTTTCTTT. It yields the protein CASSIYTGEAFF.

This CDR3 is CAWSRDSAWGYTF. CDR3 coding DNA: TGTGCCTGGAGTAGGGATAGCGCGTGGGGCTACACCTTC. V gene TRBV30 combines with J gene TRBJ1-2; D gene ambiguous. Deletions cut 2 bases from V and 8 bases from J, with 15 bases between. This CDR3 has 13 amino acids. Germline-derived CDR1 and CDR2 are GTSNPN and SVGIG (reference sequence).

This clonotype has more than one count but fewer than ten. The V and J genes are TRBV29-1 and TRBJ2-1; 9 positions agree with TRBD1. Unmatched junction bases numbered 4, after V lost 7 bases and J lost 6 bases. Germline V gives CDR1 SQVTM, CDR2 ANQGSEA. The CDR3 totals 12 residues. The CDR3 DNA reads TGCAGCGGGGGACAGGGACTCAATGAGCAGTTCTTC. Its translation is CSGGQGLNEQFF.

This clonotype was picked up a small number of times. The chain has TRBV7-9 and TRBJ2-2; D not certain. Trimming cost V 1 base and J 7 bases, with 7 bases left between them. The CDR3 has 13 amino acids. CDR1 and CDR2 (germline): SEHNR, FQNEAQ (reference sequence). Written as DNA, the CDR3 is TGTGCCAGCAGCTTAGTAACCATCGGGGAGCTGTTTTTT. This sequence encodes CASSLVTIGELFF.

This clonotype was seen a handful of times. This sequence joins TRBV5-8 and TRBJ2-7; no reliable D call. The CDR3 runs to 15 residues. V gave up 0 bases and J gave up 2 bases, with 12 bases separating them. Germline V lookup: CDR1 SGHTS, CDR2 YDEGEE. CDR3 nucleotide sequence: TGTGCCAGCAGCTTGGGTACTTTTGGCACCTACGAGCAGTACGTC. Translating it yields CASSLGTFGTYEQYV.

A few counts support this clonotype. The chain is built from TRBV5-1 and TRBJ2-3, with D possibly TRBD2 on 6 matching bases. V shed 5 bases and J shed 2 bases, with 12 bases lying between them. The CDR3 totals 14 residues. CDR1 SGHRS and CDR2 YFSETQ come from the germline V gene. Here the CDR3 reads CASRFGTSTDTQYF. CDR3 bases: TGCGCCAGCAGATTCGGGACTTCCACAGATACGCAGTATTTT.

This clonotype has only a few counts. The chain combines TRBV20-1 with TRBJ1-2; perhaps TRBD1 as D (6 bases). Germline CDR1 DFQATT, CDR2 SNEGSKA (reference sequence). Trimming took off 0 bases at V and 5 bases at J, with 10 bases between the two ends. The CDR3 runs to 13 residues. The CDR3 spells CSARDRRGYGYTF. Here the CDR3 DNA reads TGCAGTGCTAGAGATCGCAGGGGATATGGCTACACCTTC.

This rearrangement joins TRBV7-2 to TRBJ1-2, with 7 bases lining up with TRBD1. The CDR3 runs to 14 residues. J gave up 3 bases and V 5 bases, and 6 bases lay outside the gene matches. Germline values: CDR1 SGHTA, CDR2 FQGNSA. DNA of the CDR3: TGTGCCAGCAGCCAGGGGGGGGCCTACTATGGCTACACCTTC. Translating gives CASSQGGAYYGYTF.

This clonotype has at least ten counts. The chain employs TRBV5-1 and TRBJ1-1, with D uncertain. Germline CDR1 and CDR2: SGHRS and YFSETQ. V was trimmed by 0 bases and J by 0 bases, leaving 6 bases between them. This CDR3 spans 14 amino acids. CDR3 DNA: TGCGCCAGCAGCTTGGTTGGCGTGAACACTGAAGCTTTCTTT. Encoded protein: CASSLVGVNTEAFF.

This chain connects TRBV11-2 to TRBJ1-1; maybe TRBD1 (6 bases). Germline lookup yields CDR1 SGHAT and CDR2 FQNNGV. The CDR3 has 16 residues. Trimming left V 1 base short and J 3 bases short, with 15 bases between. This CDR3 is CASSLGPGQGHTEAFF. CDR3 in DNA: TGTGCCAGCAGCTTAGGACCGGGACAAGGGCACACTGAAGCTTTCTTT.

The CDR3 nucleotides read TGTGCCAGCAGCTGGGGCGCTGAAGCTTTCTTT. Its translation: CASSWGAEAFF. V and J are TRBV5-6 and TRBJ1-1; the D gene is possibly TRBD1 (5 bases). The CDR3 loop spans 11 amino acids. The germline V and J ends were trimmed by 3 bases and 6 bases, with 6 bases remaining between them. The V gene's germline CDR1 is SGHDT and CDR2 YYEEEE.

This clonotype was observed a handful of times. The rearrangement joins TRBV10-3 to TRBJ2-4; 7 bases are shared with TRBD2. Trimming removed 6 bases from V and 6 bases from J; junction bases left unmatched: 11. The CDR3 loop spans 15 amino acids. Germline loops: CDR1 ENHRY, CDR2 SYGVKD. CDR3 residues: CAISPIQGEGNIQYF. The DNA for the CDR3 is TGTGCCATCAGCCCCATCCAAGGGGAGGGAAACATTCAGTACTTC.

This chain links TRBV6-6 with TRBJ1-1, with TRBD1 identical over 7 bases. CDR1 is MNHNY and CDR2 is SVGAGI in the germline V gene (reference sequence). The CDR3 covers 15 residues. With V trimmed by 0 bases and J by 5 bases, 6 bases remained unmatched. The CDR3 nucleotides are TGTGCCAGCAGTTACTCGACAGGGAGGGGGACTGAAGCTTTCTTT. Residues: CASSYSTGRGTEAFF.

This clonotype was picked up a small number of times. The CDR3 DNA is TGTGCCAGCAGTCACAACAAGGGGGCGGGTTACAATGAGCAGTTCTTC. Protein product: CASSHNKGAGYNEQFF. This sequence joins TRBV6-5 and TRBJ2-1, with TRBD1 identical over 7 bases. The V and J ends lost 5 bases and 4 bases, in that order; junction bases with no gene match: 11. The CDR3 spans 16 residues. CDR1 is MNHEY and CDR2 is SVGAGI in the germline V gene.

This clonotype was counted a few times. This chain uses TRBV6-5 with TRBJ1-1; D unclear. Germline V CDR1 and CDR2: MNHEY, SVGAGI. The CDR3 covers 11 residues. The ends were cut back, 5 bases at V and 9 bases at J, with 10 bases in the middle. Here the CDR3 reads CASSETGKAFF. The CDR3 DNA reads TGTGCCAGCAGTGAAACCGGGAAAGCTTTCTTT.

Only a few counts were recorded for this clonotype. V gene TRBV7-2 combines with J gene TRBJ2-2; perhaps TRBD2 as D (7 bases). In germline, CDR1 is SGHTA, CDR2 FQGNSA. The CDR3 loop spans 16 amino acids. V lost 5 bases and J 4 bases, leaving 17 bases between the germline ends. The CDR3 loop is CASSHRGGHLTGELFF. Here the CDR3 DNA reads TGTGCCAGCAGCCACCGCGGGGGACACCTCACCGGGGAGCTGTTTTTT. Variable domain in full (rest from reference TRBV7-2 and TRBJ2-2): GAGVSQSPSNKVTEKGKDVELRCDPISGHTALYWYRQSLGQGLEFLIYFQGNSAPDKSGLPSDRFSAERTGGSVSTLTIQRTQQEDSAVYLCASSHRGGHLTGELFFGEGSRLTVL.

The chain has TRBV6-1 and TRBJ1-5, with 8 bases lining up with TRBD1. CDR1 MNHNS and CDR2 SASEGT come from the germline V gene. This CDR3 comprises 14 residues. J lost 5 bases, V lost 6 bases, and 6 bases had no gene match. The CDR3 here is CASRGTGYHQPQHF. The CDR3 DNA sequence: TGTGCCAGCAGAGGGACAGGCTATCATCAGCCCCAGCATTTT.

This clonotype has a single count. Sequence at one end of the junction differs from germline and may be a read error. This rearrangement joins TRBV5-4 to TRBJ2-5; D is perhaps TRBD1 (6 bases). In germline, CDR1 is SGHNT, CDR2 YYREEE (reference sequence). The CDR3 has 15 residues. As DNA, the CDR3 is TGTGCCAGCAGCTTGGCCACAGGGCCCCAAGAGATCCAGTACTTC. Translating it yields CASSLATGPQEIQYF.

This clonotype was counted a few times. J is TRBJ2-2 and V is TRBV15; D remains ambiguous. Germline CDR1 and CDR2: LNHNV and YYDKDF (reference sequence). Trimming took 3 bases from V and 7 from J, leaving 9 bases between them. The CDR3 loop spans 13 amino acids. Here the CDR3 DNA reads TGTGCCACCAGCAGGTTAGGAGTCGGGGAGCTGTTTTTT. It is translated as CATSRLGVGELFF. Full variable domain (outside the CDR3, taken from reference TRBV15 and TRBJ2-2): DAMVIQNPRYQVTQFGKPVTLSCSQTLNHNVMYWYQQKSSQAPKLLFHYYDKDFNNEADTPDNFQSRRPNTSFCFLDIRSPGLGDTAMYLCATSRLGVGELFFGEGSRLTVL.

This clonotype has more than one count but fewer than ten. This chain joins TRBV30 and TRBJ1-1; TRBD1 agrees at 9 bases. The CDR3 totals 14 residues. Per the germline V gene, CDR1 is GTSNPN and CDR2 is SVGIG (reference sequence). V trimming: 5 bases; J trimming: 1 base; junction bases outside the gene matches: 5. The CDR3 here is CAWGTGIKNTEAFF. The CDR3 DNA reads TGTGCCTGGGGGACAGGGATAAAGAACACTGAAGCTTTCTTT.

This clonotype was observed a handful of times. The rearrangement uses TRBV23-1 and TRBJ2-3; a weak D match, TRBD2 (6 bases). Being an ORF, TRBV23-1 has a function that is uncertain. Trimming shortened V by 0 bases and J by 4 bases, and 11 bases separated the two germline ends. The CDR3 loop spans 15 amino acids. Written as DNA, the CDR3 is TGCGCCAGCAGTCAATCGGGGGGATGGGCAGATACGCAGTATTTT. Translating gives CASSQSGGWADTQYF.